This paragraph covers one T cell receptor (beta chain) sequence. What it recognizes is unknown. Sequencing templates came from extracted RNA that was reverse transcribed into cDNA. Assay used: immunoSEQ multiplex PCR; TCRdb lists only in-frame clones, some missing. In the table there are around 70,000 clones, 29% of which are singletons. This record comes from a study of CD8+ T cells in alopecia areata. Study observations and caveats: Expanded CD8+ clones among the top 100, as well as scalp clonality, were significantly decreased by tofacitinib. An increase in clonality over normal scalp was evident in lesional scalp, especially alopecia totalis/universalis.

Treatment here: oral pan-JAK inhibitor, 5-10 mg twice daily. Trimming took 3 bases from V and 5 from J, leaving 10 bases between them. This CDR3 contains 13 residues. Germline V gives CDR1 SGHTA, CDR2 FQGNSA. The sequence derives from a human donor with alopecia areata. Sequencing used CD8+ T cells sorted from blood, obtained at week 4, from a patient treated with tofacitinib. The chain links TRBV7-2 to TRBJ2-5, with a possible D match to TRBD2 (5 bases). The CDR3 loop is CASSFAGWETQYF. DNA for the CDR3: TGTGCCAGCAGCTTCGCGGGTTGGGAGACCCAGTACTTC.